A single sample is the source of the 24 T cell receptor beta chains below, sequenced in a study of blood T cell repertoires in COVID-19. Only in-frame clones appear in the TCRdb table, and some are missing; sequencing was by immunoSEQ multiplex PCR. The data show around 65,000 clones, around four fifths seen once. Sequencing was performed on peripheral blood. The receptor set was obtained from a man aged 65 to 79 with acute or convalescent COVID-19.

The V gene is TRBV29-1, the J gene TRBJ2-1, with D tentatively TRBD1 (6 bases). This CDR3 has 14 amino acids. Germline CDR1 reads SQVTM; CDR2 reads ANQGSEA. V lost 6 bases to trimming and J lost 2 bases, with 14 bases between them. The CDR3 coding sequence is TGCAGCGTGAAAGGGGGTATCGCCTACAATGAGCAGTTCTTC. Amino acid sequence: CSVKGGIAYNEQFF.

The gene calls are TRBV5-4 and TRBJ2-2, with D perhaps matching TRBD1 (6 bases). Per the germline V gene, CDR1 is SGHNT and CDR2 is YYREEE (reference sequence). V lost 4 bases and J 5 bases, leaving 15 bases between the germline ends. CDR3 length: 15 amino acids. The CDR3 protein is CASSRKGVGTGELFF. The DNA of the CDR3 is TGTGCCAGCAGCCGGAAGGGGGTAGGGACCGGGGAGCTGTTTTTT. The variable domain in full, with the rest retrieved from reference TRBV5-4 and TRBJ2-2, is ETGVTQSPTHLIKTRGQQVTLRCSSQSGHNTVSWYQQALGQGPQFIFQYYREEENGRGNFPPRFSGLQFPNYSSELNVNALELDDSALYLCASSRKGVGTGELFFGEGSRLTVL.

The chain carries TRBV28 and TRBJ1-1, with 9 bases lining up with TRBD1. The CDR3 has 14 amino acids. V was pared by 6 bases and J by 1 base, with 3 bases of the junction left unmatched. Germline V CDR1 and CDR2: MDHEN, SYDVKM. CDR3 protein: CASRTTGGNTEAFF. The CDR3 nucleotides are TGTGCCAGCAGGACGACAGGGGGGAACACTGAAGCTTTCTTT. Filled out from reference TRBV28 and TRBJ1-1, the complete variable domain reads DVKVTQSSRYLVKRTGEKVFLECVQDMDHENMFWYRQDPGLGLRLIYFSYDVKMKEKGDIPEGYSVSREKKERFSLILESASTNQTSMYLCASRTTGGNTEAFFGQGTRLTVV.

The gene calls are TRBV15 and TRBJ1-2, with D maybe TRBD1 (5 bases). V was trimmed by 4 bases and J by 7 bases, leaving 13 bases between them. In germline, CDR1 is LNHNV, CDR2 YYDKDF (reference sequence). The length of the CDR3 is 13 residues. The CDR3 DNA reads TGTGCCACCAGCACTCAGCGGGGGGGTGGCTACACCTTC. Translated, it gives CATSTQRGGGYTF.

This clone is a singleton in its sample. CDR3 amino acids: CATYPNHGQGTDTQYF. For the CDR3, the DNA is TGTGCCACCTATCCTAATCACGGACAGGGCACAGATACGCAGTATTTT. The chain employs TRBV27 and TRBJ2-3; 7 positions match TRBD1. V was clipped by 10 bases and J by 1 base; unmatched bases: 14. Germline V gene data show CDR1 as MNHEY and CDR2 as SMNVEV (reference sequence). This CDR3 region has 16 residues.

CDR3 region: CASYPQGAADTQYF. In DNA, the CDR3 is TGCGCCAGCTACCCCCAGGGTGCTGCAGATACGCAGTATTTT. The chain has TRBV5-1 and TRBJ2-3; TRBD1 is a possible D gene (5 bases). The CDR3 spans 14 residues. V gave up 7 bases and J gave up 4 bases, with 16 bases separating them. The V gene's germline CDR1 is SGHRS and CDR2 YFSETQ.

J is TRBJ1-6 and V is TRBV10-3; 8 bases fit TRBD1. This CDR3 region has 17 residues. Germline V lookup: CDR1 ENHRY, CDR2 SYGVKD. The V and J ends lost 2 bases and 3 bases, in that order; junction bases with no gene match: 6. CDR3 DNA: TGTGCCATCAGTGAGGGAGGACAGGGTATCTATAATTCACCCCTCCACTTT. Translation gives CAISEGGQGIYNSPLHF.

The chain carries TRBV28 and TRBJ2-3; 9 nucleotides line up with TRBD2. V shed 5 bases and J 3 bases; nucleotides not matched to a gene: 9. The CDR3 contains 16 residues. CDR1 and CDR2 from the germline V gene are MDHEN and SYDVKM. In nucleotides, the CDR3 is TGTGCCAGCAGTCCGCTGACTAGCGGCCCGACAGATACGCAGTATTTT. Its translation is CASSPLTSGPTDTQYF.

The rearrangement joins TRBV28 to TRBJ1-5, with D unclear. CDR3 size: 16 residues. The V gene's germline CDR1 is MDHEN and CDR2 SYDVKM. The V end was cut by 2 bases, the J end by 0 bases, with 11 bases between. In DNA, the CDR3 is TGTGCCAGCAGTTTAATGAGCCCCCTTAGCAATCAGCCCCAGCATTTT. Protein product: CASSLMSPLSNQPQHF.

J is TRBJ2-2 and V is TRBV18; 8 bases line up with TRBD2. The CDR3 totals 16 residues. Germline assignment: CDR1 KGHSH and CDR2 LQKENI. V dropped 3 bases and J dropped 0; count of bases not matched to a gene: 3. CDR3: CASSPNSGANTGELFF. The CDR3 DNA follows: TGTGCCAGCTCACCCAATAGCGGGGCGAACACCGGGGAGCTGTTTTTT.

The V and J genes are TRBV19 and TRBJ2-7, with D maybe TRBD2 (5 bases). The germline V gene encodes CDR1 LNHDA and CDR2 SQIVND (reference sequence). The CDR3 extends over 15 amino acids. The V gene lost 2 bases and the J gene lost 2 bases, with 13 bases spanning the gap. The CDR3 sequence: CASSIWEKGAYEQYF. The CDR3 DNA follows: TGTGCCAGTAGTATATGGGAGAAGGGAGCCTACGAGCAGTACTTC.

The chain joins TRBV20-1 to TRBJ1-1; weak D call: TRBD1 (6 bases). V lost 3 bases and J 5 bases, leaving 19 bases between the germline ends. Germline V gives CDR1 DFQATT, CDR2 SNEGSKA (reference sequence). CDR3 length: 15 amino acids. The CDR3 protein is CSASPWDIVLTEAFF. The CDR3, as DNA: TGCAGTGCTAGTCCTTGGGACATAGTTTTGACTGAAGCTTTCTTT.

The CDR3 protein is CASNGGNYGYTF. CDR3 nucleotides: TGTGCCAGCAACGGGGGGAACTATGGCTACACCTTC. The rearrangement uses TRBV2 and TRBJ1-2, with D possibly being TRBD1 (5 bases). Germline CDR1 and CDR2: SNHLY and FYNNEI. Trimming removed 7 bases from V and 2 bases from J, with 8 bases in between. The CDR3 has 12 residues.

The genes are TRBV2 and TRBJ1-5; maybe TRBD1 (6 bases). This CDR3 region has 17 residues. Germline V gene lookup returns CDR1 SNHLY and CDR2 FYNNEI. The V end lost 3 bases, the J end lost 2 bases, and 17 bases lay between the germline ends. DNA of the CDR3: TGTGCCAGCAGTGAGATGCAGGGGCGCCGGGGCAATCAGCCCCAGCATTTT. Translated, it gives CASSEMQGRRGNQPQHF. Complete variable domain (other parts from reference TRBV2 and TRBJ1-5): EPEVTQTPSHQVTQMGQEVILRCVPISNHLYFYWYRQILGQKVEFLVSFYNNEISEKSEIFDDQFSVERPDGSNFTLKIRSTKLEDSAMYFCASSEMQGRRGNQPQHFGDGTRLSIL.

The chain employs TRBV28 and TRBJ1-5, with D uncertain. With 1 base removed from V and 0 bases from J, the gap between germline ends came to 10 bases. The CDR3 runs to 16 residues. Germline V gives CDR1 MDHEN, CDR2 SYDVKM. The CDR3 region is CASSLSQPYSNQPQHF. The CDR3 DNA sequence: TGTGCCAGCAGTTTATCACAGCCCTATAGCAATCAGCCCCAGCATTTT.

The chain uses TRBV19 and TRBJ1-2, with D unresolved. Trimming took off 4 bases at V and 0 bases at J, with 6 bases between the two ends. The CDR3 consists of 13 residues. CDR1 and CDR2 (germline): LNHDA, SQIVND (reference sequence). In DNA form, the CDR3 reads TGTGCCAGTAGTACCCAGGCTAACTATGGCTACACCTTC. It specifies CASSTQANYGYTF. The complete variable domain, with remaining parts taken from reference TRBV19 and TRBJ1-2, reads DGGITQSPKYLFRKEGQNVTLSCEQNLNHDAMYWYRQDPGQGLRLIYYSQIVNDFQKGDIAEGYSVSREKKESFPLTVTSAQKNPTAFYLCASSTQANYGYTFGSGTRLTVV.

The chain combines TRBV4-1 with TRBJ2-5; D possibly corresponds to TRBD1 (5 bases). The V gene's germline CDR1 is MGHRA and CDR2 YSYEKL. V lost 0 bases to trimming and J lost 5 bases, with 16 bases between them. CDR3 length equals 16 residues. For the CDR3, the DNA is TGCGCCAGCAGCCAAGACGTTGGAAGGGGCTGGGAGACCCAGTACTTC. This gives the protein CASSQDVGRGWETQYF.

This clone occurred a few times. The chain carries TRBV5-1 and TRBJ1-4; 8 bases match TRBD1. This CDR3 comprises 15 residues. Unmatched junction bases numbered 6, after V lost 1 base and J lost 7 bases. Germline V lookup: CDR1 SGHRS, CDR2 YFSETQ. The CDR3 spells CASSLFQGAFEKLFF. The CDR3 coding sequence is TGCGCCAGCAGCTTGTTCCAGGGGGCATTTGAAAAACTGTTTTTT.

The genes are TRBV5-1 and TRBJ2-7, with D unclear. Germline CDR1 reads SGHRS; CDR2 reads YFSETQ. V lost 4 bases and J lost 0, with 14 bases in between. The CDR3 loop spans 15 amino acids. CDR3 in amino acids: CASSTAYSSSYEQYF. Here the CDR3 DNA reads TGCGCCAGCAGCACTGCCTACTCGAGCTCCTACGAGCAGTACTTC.

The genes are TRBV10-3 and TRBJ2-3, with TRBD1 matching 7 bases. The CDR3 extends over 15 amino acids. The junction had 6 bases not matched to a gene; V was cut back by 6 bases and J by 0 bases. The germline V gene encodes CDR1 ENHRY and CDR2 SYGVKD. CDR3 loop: CAISPGTASTDTQYF. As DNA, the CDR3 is TGTGCCATCAGCCCCGGGACAGCAAGCACAGATACGCAGTATTTT.

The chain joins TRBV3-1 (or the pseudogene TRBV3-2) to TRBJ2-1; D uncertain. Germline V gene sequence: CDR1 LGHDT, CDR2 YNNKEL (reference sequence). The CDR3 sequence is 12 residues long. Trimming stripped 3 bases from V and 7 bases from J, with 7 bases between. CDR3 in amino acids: CASSQGWNEQFF. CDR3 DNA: TGTGCCAGCAGCCAGGGCTGGAATGAGCAGTTCTTC.

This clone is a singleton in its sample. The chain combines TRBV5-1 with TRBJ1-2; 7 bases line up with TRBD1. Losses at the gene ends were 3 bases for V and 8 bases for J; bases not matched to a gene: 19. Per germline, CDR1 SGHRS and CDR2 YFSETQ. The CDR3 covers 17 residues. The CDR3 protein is CASSSSPFDRVKGGYTF. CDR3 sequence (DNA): TGCGCCAGCAGCTCAAGCCCCTTCGACAGGGTGAAGGGGGGCTACACCTTC.

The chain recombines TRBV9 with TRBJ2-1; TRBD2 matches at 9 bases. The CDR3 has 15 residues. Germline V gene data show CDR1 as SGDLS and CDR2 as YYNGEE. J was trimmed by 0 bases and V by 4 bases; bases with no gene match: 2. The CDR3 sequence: CASSRGGASYNEQFF. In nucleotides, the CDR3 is TGTGCCAGCAGCCGCGGGGGGGCCTCCTACAATGAGCAGTTCTTC.

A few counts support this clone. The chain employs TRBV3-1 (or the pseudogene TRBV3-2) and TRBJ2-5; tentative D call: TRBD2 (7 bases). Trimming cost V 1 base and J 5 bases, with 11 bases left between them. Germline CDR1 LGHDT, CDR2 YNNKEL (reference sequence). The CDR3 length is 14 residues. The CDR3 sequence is CASSQGTRGETQYF. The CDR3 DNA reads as TGTGCCAGCAGCCAAGGGACTAGGGGGGAGACCCAGTACTTC.